One TCR beta chain is described in this entry. Its antigen is as yet unknown. Trimming took 4 bases from V and 4 from J, leaving 16 bases between them. CDR3 size: 15 residues. Germline loops: CDR1 SGHVS, CDR2 FQNEAQ. This entry belongs to a study of T cell responses to AZD1222 COVID-19 vaccine. Points from the study as a whole: Regions 160-218 and 743-854 dominated among vaccine-associated CD4 TCRs spanning spike.

Data came from immunoSEQ multiplex PCR; TCRdb stores just in-frame clones and leaves some out. Among some 170,000 clones listed, about 89% were seen once. The sequence was collected from an adult in good health. J is TRBJ2-5 and V is TRBV7-8; D possibly corresponds to TRBD2 (6 bases). Source: peripheral blood, taken on day 0 of AZD1222 vaccination. CDR3 in DNA: TGTGCCAGCAGCTCCGGGACTTCCCGGGGAGAGACCCAGTACTTC. It translates to CASSSGTSRGETQYF. Looking up the rest from reference TRBV7-8 and TRBJ2-5 gives the full variable domain: GAGVSQSPRYKVAKRGQDVALRCDPISGHVSLFWYQQALGQGPEFLTYFQNEAQLDKSGLPSDRFFAERPEGSVSTLKIQRTQQEDSAVYLCASSSGTSRGETQYFGPGTRLLVL.